Reported below is one T cell receptor beta chain. The target of this receptor is not known. One base away there is no much larger clone; base qualities are not given. The donors belonged to the validation cohort of approximately 130 subjects, which was separate from the 666-subject first cohort. This record comes from a study of cytomegalovirus exposure and HLA in healthy donors (dated by TCRdb to 2015 to 2018). In terms of the full investigation: The 500 to 800 repertoires of the first cohort and the roughly 110 validation repertoires were produced on the same platform, according to a later analysis. The study aimed to test whether signatures of past pathogen exposure could be identified by cataloging public T cell receptors. Besides the first cohort of 666 subjects, a separate validation cohort made up of some 110 different subjects was used. High-throughput TCR immunosequencing, statistical association of individual TCRs with disease status, and machine learning were combined to predict cytomegalovirus infection status.

Results and caveats for the whole study, not just this receptor: Three of the identified cytomegalovirus-associated TCR beta chains were confirmed in vitro to be specific for cytomegalovirus antigens. A later analysis had no HLA typing for the validation cohort, so co-occurrence there was scored across all 130 or so repertoires. Most TCR sequences were seen in very few donors, while some public TCRs were found in many individuals. Cytomegalovirus status was reported to be diagnosed by the classifier with high specificity and sensitivity in both the original and validation cohorts. A later analysis found that TCRs clustered in the first cohort also tended to co-occur in the 95 to 150 validation repertoires, with 94% of cluster scores above 0. According to the authors, the approach could potentially be generalized to other disease states and immunological phenotypes. The study listed 150 to 200 TCR beta chains as associated with cytomegalovirus.

The library was produced with the immunoSEQ multiplex PCR assay. The original methods were these. A statistical classification framework was built for diagnosing cytomegalovirus status from the catalog of TCR beta chain sequences. As stored in TCRdb, this immuneACCESS dataset retains in-frame rearrangements with V and J assigned. A fraction of the clones does not appear; measured against another copy, unresolved V genes explain less than half of the discrepancy, and the remainder lacks a known reason. From that table come the V and J calls and clone size; the DNA was used to work out D and trimming. For this sample the table gives about 79,000 clones, of which 93% were detected only once. The ten biggest clones cover 3% to 4% of the sample. The material sequenced was PBMCs. The clonotype comes from a woman aged 25 to 45 in good health and CMV-seronegative.

CDR3 region: CASRLGDEKLFF. The DNA reads as follows: TGTGCCAGCAGGCTCGGGGATGAAAAACTGTTTTTT. This chain is built from TRBV6-6 and TRBJ1-4, with the identity of the D gene unclear. Taken from the germline V gene (reference sequence), the CDR1 and CDR2 loops are MNHNY and SVGAGI. Spanning cysteine to phenylalanine, the CDR3 consists of 12 amino acids. Here the CDR3 DNA is all that survives: 36 bases in frame from base 1. Trimming at the junction amounts to 6 bases on V and 6 bases on J, and the germline ends lie 8 bases apart.